The 20 T cell receptor beta chains below were found in one sample sequenced in a study of T cells after yellow fever vaccination. TCRdb re-analysed the 5' RACE reads in MiXCR, keeping a single row per CDR3 protein. The sample includes about 340,000 distinct CDR3 sequences, roughly an eighth of them seen just once. The sequencing here drew on CD4+ T cells sorted from PBMCs, taken 15 days after the yellow fever booster vaccination. The receptors were sampled from a man aged 18 to 29 who received the YFV17D yellow fever vaccine.

Only a few counts were recorded for this clonotype. The chain combines TRBV12-3 or TRBV12-4 with TRBJ1-5; possibly TRBD1 for D (5 bases). The CDR3 has 13 amino acids. V was shortened by 8 bases and J by 4 bases, with 12 bases between the two germline ends. The CDR3 region is CASDDSENQPQHF. Written as DNA, the CDR3 is TGTGCCAGCGACGACAGTGAAAATCAGCCCCAGCATTTT.

Many counts were recorded for this clonotype. This rearrangement joins TRBV7-3 to TRBJ2-5; 11 bases align to TRBD2. Per germline, CDR1 SGHTA and CDR2 FQGTGA. The CDR3 is made up of 15 amino acids. V was pared by 5 bases and J by 2 bases, with 4 bases of the junction left unmatched. CDR3 coding DNA: TGTGCCAGCAGCCGGACTAGCGGGCTGCAAGAGACCCAGTACTTC. Residues: CASSRTSGLQETQYF. The whole variable domain, remainder taken from reference TRBV7-3 and TRBJ2-5, is GAGVSQTPSNKVTEKGKYVELRCDPISGHTALYWYRQSLGQGPEFLIYFQGTGAADDSGLPNDRFFAVRPEGSVSTLKIQRTERGDSAVYLCASSRTSGLQETQYFGPGTRLLVL.

This CDR3 reads CASSELGTANSPLHF. As DNA, the CDR3 is TGTGCCAGCAGTGAATTGGGGACAGCCAATTCACCCCTCCACTTT. J is TRBJ1-6 and V is TRBV2, with 7 nucleotides matching TRBD1. The germline gives CDR1 SNHLY, CDR2 FYNNEI. Trimming at V came to 2 bases and at J to 7 bases, leaving 5 bases not matched to a gene. This CDR3 has 15 residues.

This clonotype was seen at least ten times. The gene calls are TRBV4-1 and TRBJ2-5, with 8 bases fitting TRBD1. The CDR3 is 17 amino acids. Germline V lookup: CDR1 MGHRA, CDR2 YSYEKL. The trim removed 0 bases at V and 4 bases at J, leaving 10 bases unmatched. CDR3 protein: CASSQEWQGAPGETQYF. CDR3 DNA: TGCGCCAGCAGCCAAGAATGGCAGGGGGCGCCTGGAGAGACCCAGTACTTC.

Only a few counts were recorded for this clonotype. This rearrangement joins TRBV6-1 to TRBJ1-1, with 8 bases identical to TRBD1. This CDR3 comprises 11 residues. V was pared by 11 bases and J by 3 bases, with 2 bases of the junction left unmatched. Germline V gene lookup returns CDR1 MNHNS and CDR2 SASEGT. The CDR3 loop reads CAAGQDTEAFF. CDR3 nucleotide sequence: TGTGCCGCGGGACAGGACACTGAAGCTTTCTTT.

In its sample, this clonotype was seen many times. The germline gene is not matched at one end of the junction; a read error may be the cause. V is TRBV7-9 and J is TRBJ2-5; D ambiguous. The CDR3 length is 12 residues. The V gene's germline CDR1 is SEHNR and CDR2 FQNEAQ (reference sequence). The CDR3 DNA reads as TGCGCCAGCAGCCTCCGGCAAGAGACCCAGTACTTC. Its translation is CASSLRQETQYF.

The table lists this clonotype with many counts. The chain has TRBV7-2 and TRBJ2-3; TRBD2 is a possible D gene (6 bases). Germline loops: CDR1 SGHTA, CDR2 FQGNSA. Deletions cut 3 bases from V and 3 bases from J, with 7 bases between. This CDR3 contains 13 residues. The CDR3 is CASSFRGTDTQYF. CDR3 DNA: TGTGCCAGCAGCTTCCGGGGGACAGATACGCAGTATTTT.

This clonotype was seen more than once but under ten times. This sequence joins TRBV5-1 and TRBJ2-7; 10 bases line up with TRBD1. V dropped 0 bases and J dropped 0; count of bases not matched to a gene: 0. CDR3 length: 15 amino acids. The germline V gene encodes CDR1 SGHRS and CDR2 YFSETQ. The DNA of the CDR3 is TGCGCCAGCAGCTTGGGGACAGGGGGCTCCTACGAGCAGTACGTC. It encodes CASSLGTGGSYEQYV.

The chain links TRBV30 to TRBJ1-5, with 7 bases aligning to TRBD1. Per germline, CDR1 GTSNPN and CDR2 SVGIG (reference sequence). The CDR3 spans 14 residues. V gave up 5 bases and J gave up 11 bases; unmatched junction bases: 15. The CDR3 nucleotides read TGTGCCTGGGCCCCCGGGACAGTCCTTAAGGCCCAGCATTTT. As protein: CAWAPGTVLKAQHF.

The V and J genes are TRBV12-3 or TRBV12-4 and TRBJ1-2; no reliable D call. CDR3 length: 13 residues. Trimming cost V 8 bases and J 4 bases, with 14 bases left between them. In DNA form, the CDR3 reads TGTGCCAGCGTGCGCATTCCAGGCTATGGCTACACCTTC. Its translation is CASVRIPGYGYTF.

Here the CDR3 DNA reads TGTGCCAGCAGTTCTCAGCTAGGCGCCACAGATACGCAGTATTTT. Amino acids: CASSSQLGATDTQYF. This chain joins TRBV12-3 or TRBV12-4 and TRBJ2-3, with D unclear. Deletions cut 4 bases from V and 2 bases from J, with 13 bases between. CDR3 length: 15 amino acids.

The chain links TRBV7-2 to TRBJ1-1; 7 positions match TRBD1. The germline CDR1 and CDR2 sequences are SGHTA and FQGNSA. This CDR3 is built from 15 residues. J was trimmed by 5 bases and V by 5 bases; bases with no gene match: 11. CDR3 region: CASSAQLRGDTEAFF. CDR3 DNA: TGTGCCAGCAGCGCCCAGCTCAGGGGGGATACTGAAGCTTTCTTT.

This rearrangement joins TRBV14 to TRBJ2-7, with D unresolved. The CDR3 consists of 14 residues. Per the germline V gene, CDR1 is SGHDN and CDR2 is FVKESK. The V end lost 5 bases, the J end lost 5 bases, and 16 bases lay between the germline ends. The CDR3 nucleotides read TGTGCCAGCAGCTCGTACCGACGGGTCCACGAGCAGTACTTC. Encoded protein: CASSSYRRVHEQYF.

At least ten counts were recorded for this clonotype. The chain joins TRBV5-1 to TRBJ2-3, with D possibly being TRBD2 (5 bases). This CDR3 contains 17 residues. CDR1 is SGHRS, CDR2 YFSETQ, per germline. V was shortened by 1 base and J by 0 bases, with 15 bases between the two germline ends. This CDR3 reads CASSLLVSGRSTDTQYF. The CDR3 DNA reads as TGCGCCAGCAGCTTGTTAGTGAGCGGCCGAAGCACAGATACGCAGTATTTT.

This clonotype was detected only a few times. The gene calls are TRBV6-2 or TRBV6-3 and TRBJ2-1, with D hard to call. Germline values: CDR1 MNHEY, CDR2 SVGEGT. This CDR3 is built from 13 residues. Trimming removed 8 bases from V and 4 bases from J, with 12 bases in between. CDR3 in DNA: TGTGCCAGCGAGCCCGGGCCTTACAATGAGCAGTTCTTC. Its translation: CASEPGPYNEQFF.

This clonotype was observed a few times. The rearrangement joins TRBV7-9 to TRBJ2-1; D is undetermined. This CDR3 contains 13 residues. Germline CDR1 SEHNR, CDR2 FQNEAQ (reference sequence). Trimming cost V 5 bases and J 11 bases, with 16 bases left between them. CDR3 DNA sequence: TGTGCCAGCAGCCCTGGCGCCCAGGTGAAGCAGTTCTTC. Translating gives CASSPGAQVKQFF. The full variable domain, with the rest looked up from reference TRBV7-9 and TRBJ2-1, is DTGVSQNPRHKITKRGQNVTFRCDPISEHNRLYWYRQTLGQGPEFLTYFQNEAQLEKSRLLSDRFSAERPKGSFSTLEIQRTEQGDSAMYLCASSPGAQVKQFFGPGTRLTVL.

The rearrangement uses TRBV2 and TRBJ2-7, with D perhaps matching TRBD1 (6 bases). The germline V and J ends were trimmed by 5 bases and 2 bases, with 13 bases remaining between them. CDR3 size: 14 residues. Germline values: CDR1 SNHLY, CDR2 FYNNEI. The CDR3, as DNA: TGTGCCAGCAGTAAACAGGACAGTGCCTACGAGCAGTACGTC. Protein product: CASSKQDSAYEQYV.

The chain employs TRBV6-6 and TRBJ2-2; unclear D gene. Germline CDR1 and CDR2: MNHNY and SVGAGI (reference sequence). Trimming took off 4 bases at V and 5 bases at J, with 11 bases between the two ends. This CDR3 has 14 amino acids. Here the CDR3 reads CASSSTGLTGELFF. In nucleotides, the CDR3 is TGTGCCAGCAGTTCCACCGGCCTTACCGGGGAGCTGTTTTTT.

The chain combines TRBV4-1 with TRBJ2-2; TRBD2 is a possible D gene (7 bases). From germline, CDR1 is MGHRA and CDR2 YSYEKL. CDR3 length: 18 residues. The V end lost 0 bases, the J end lost 2 bases, and 16 bases lay between the germline ends. CDR3 protein: CASSQDQGGGYNTGELFF. As DNA, the CDR3 is TGCGCCAGCAGCCAAGATCAGGGCGGGGGCTATAACACCGGGGAGCTGTTTTTT.

The chain is built from TRBV6-2 or TRBV6-3 and TRBJ2-7, with 11 bases identical to TRBD1. Trimming removed 8 bases from V and 3 bases from J; junction bases left unmatched: 9. CDR3 size: 15 residues. The germline CDR1 and CDR2 sequences are MNHEY and SVGEGT. The CDR3 DNA reads TGTGCCAGCCAACCGGACAGGGGGCCGGGCTACGAGCAGTACGTC. This codes for CASQPDRGPGYEQYV.